The sequence of this TCR beta chain was determined in a study of regulatory T cells in long-lasting Graves disease. Study-wide findings and caveats: It was in persistent disease that TRBV28, TRBJ1-2 and TRBJ2-5 were favored.

This clonotype was counted at least ten times. Its antigen is unknown. Germline lookup yields CDR1 MDHEN and CDR2 SYDVKM. The CDR3 contains 15 residues. V shed 5 bases and J shed 2 bases, with 16 bases lying between them. Time point defined: newly diagnosed GD, antithyroid drugs for less than 3 months. Researchers made the TCR library from RNA that was extracted from PBMCs. Building of the TCR beta libraries involved iRepertoire HTBI primers and Arm-PCR of CDR3 regions. MiXCR, applied by TCRdb to the multiplex PCR reads, yields one record per CDR3 protein. Of some 600,000 distinct CDR3 sequences detected, about 16% appear once; the ten largest clones hold around 12%. The same data also contributed to another study, on T cells in Graves' hyperthyroidism and ophthalmopathy. That study adds: Researchers defined stable Graves' hyperthyroidism as no ophthalmopathy progression within 18 months. The HTBI primer set was used in a first-round RT-PCR of the TCR CDR3. Clonotypes that were expanded in thyroid above 0.001 mostly appeared in blood too.

The sample was peripheral blood mononuclear cells (PBMCs), taken at new diagnosis, from a patient treated with antithyroid drugs. The sequence was collected from a man younger than 30 with Graves disease. V gene TRBV28 combines with J gene TRBJ2-7; perhaps TRBD1 as D (7 bases). Written as DNA, the CDR3 is TGTGCCAGCAGTCCCTCCCCCAGGGGGGCCTACGAGCAGTACTTC. This encodes CASSPSPRGAYEQYF.